The next 16 T cell receptor beta chains were all read from a single sample in a study of PD-L1 blockade in urothelial cancer. Produced via immunoSEQ multiplex PCR; TCRdb's table is partial and in-frame only. The repertoire includes some 100,000 clones, more than 80% of them detected once, and around 0.94% sits in the top ten. Time point defined: pretreatment peripheral blood. This material consisted of PBMCs, taken around atezolizumab (anti-PD-L1) treatment. All receptors derive from an elderly woman with urothelial cancer.

The genes are TRBV11-1 and TRBJ2-3; 8 nucleotides align to TRBD2. Per the germline V gene, CDR1 is SGHAT and CDR2 is FQDESV (reference sequence). With V trimmed by 3 bases and J by 5 bases, 10 bases remained unmatched. The CDR3 runs 16 residues. The CDR3 sequence is CASSFNLPGGEDTQYF. CDR3 nucleotide sequence: TGTGCCAGCAGCTTCAACCTCCCGGGAGGGGAAGATACGCAGTATTTT. The full variable domain, completed using reference TRBV11-1 and TRBJ2-3, is EAEVAQSPRYKITEKSQAVAFWCDPISGHATLYWYRQILGQGPELLVQFQDESVVDDSQLPKDRFSAERLKGVDSTLKIQPAELGDSAMYLCASSFNLPGGEDTQYFGPGTRLTVL.

This clone was detected only once. The chain combines TRBV21-1 with TRBJ1-2. TRBV21-1 is a listed pseudogene. The CDR3 length is 15 residues. This CDR3 is CASSRRHRPNYGYTF. The CDR3 DNA sequence: TGTGCCAGCAGCAGGCGGCACCGACCTAACTATGGCTACACCTTC.

On this clone itself: The same CDR3 is also encoded by other DNA sequences in this sample. V is TRBV14 and J is TRBJ1-3, with 7 positions matching TRBD1. The germline V gene encodes CDR1 SGHDN and CDR2 FVKESK. The ends lost 3 bases at V and 4 bases at J; junction bases unmatched: 0. This CDR3 has 13 residues. The chain's CDR3 is CASSQDRGNTIYF. CDR3 in DNA: TGTGCCAGCAGCCAGGACAGGGGAAACACCATATATTTT.

Points on this clone: Other DNA sequences in this sample translate to the same CDR3. The chain couples TRBV5-1 to TRBJ1-1; no firm D call. V was shortened by 1 base and J by 1 base, with 5 bases between the two germline ends. This CDR3 comprises 13 residues. CDR1 is SGHRS, CDR2 YFSETQ, per germline. The CDR3 loop is CASSLRGNTEAFF. The CDR3 DNA reads as TGCGCCAGCAGCTTGCGAGGGAACACTGAAGCTTTCTTT.

The chain recombines TRBV19 with TRBJ2-2; possible D gene TRBD2, 6 bases. The CDR3 runs 17 residues. The germline CDR1 and CDR2 sequences are LNHDA and SQIVND (reference sequence). V was pared by 2 bases and J by 0 bases, with 13 bases between. The CDR3 coding sequence is TGTGCCAGTAGTATACTTTTGGCGGGGTCGAACACCGGGGAGCTGTTTTTT. It is translated as CASSILLAGSNTGELFF.

V is TRBV5-6 and J is TRBJ2-7; D perhaps matches TRBD2 (5 bases). Germline CDR1 and CDR2: SGHDT and YYEEEE. The V end lost 2 bases, the J end lost 6 bases, and 18 bases lay between the germline ends. This CDR3 region has 15 residues. This chain's CDR3 is CASSFFPRGSAEQYF. CDR3 bases: TGTGCCAGCAGCTTTTTTCCCCGGGGTTCGGCCGAGCAGTACTTC.

The CDR3 reads CASSLRQGTNEAFF. The CDR3 coding sequence is TGTGCCAGCAGTTTAAGACAGGGGACGAATGAAGCTTTCTTT. The chain recombines TRBV28 with TRBJ1-1; 8 positions match TRBD1. The V and J ends lost 2 bases and 7 bases, in that order; junction bases with no gene match: 6. The CDR3 has 14 amino acids. Per germline, CDR1 MDHEN and CDR2 SYDVKM. The full variable domain, with the rest looked up from reference TRBV28 and TRBJ1-1, is DVKVTQSSRYLVKRTGEKVFLECVQDMDHENMFWYRQDPGLGLRLIYFSYDVKMKEKGDIPEGYSVSREKKERFSLILESASTNQTSMYLCASSLRQGTNEAFFGQGTRLTVV.

The J gene is TRBJ2-1, the V gene TRBV27; D may be TRBD2 (6 bases). Between the trimmed V and J ends, which lost 5 bases and 1 base, there was a span of 21 bases. This CDR3 region has 18 residues. In germline, CDR1 is MNHEY, CDR2 SMNVEV (reference sequence). The CDR3 region has the DNA TGTGCCAGCAGTCGGGGCCAAGCGGGCTACTCTTCCTACAATGAGCAGTTCTTC. Protein product: CASSRGQAGYSSYNEQFF.

The rearrangement uses TRBV5-6 and TRBJ2-5; a weak D match, TRBD1 (5 bases). This CDR3 has 14 residues. The V gene's germline CDR1 is SGHDT and CDR2 YYEEEE. V was trimmed by 3 bases and J by 9 bases, leaving 18 bases between them. For the CDR3, the DNA is TGTGCCAGCAGCTCTGGACAATTAAGAGAAGCCCAGTACTTC. Translation: CASSSGQLREAQYF.

The chain is built from TRBV28 and TRBJ2-7; weak D call: TRBD1 (5 bases). V was clipped by 8 bases and J by 0 bases, with 11 bases between them. The CDR3 extends over 13 amino acids. CDR1 MDHEN and CDR2 SYDVKM come from the germline V gene. The CDR3 sequence is CASVRQPSYEQYF. As DNA, the CDR3 is TGTGCCAGCGTCCGACAGCCCTCCTACGAGCAGTACTTC.

This clone appeared once. V usage is TRBV6-1 and J usage is TRBJ1-2; 9 bases map to TRBD1. J lost 4 bases, V lost 3 bases, and 6 bases had no gene match. This CDR3 has 15 residues. Per germline, CDR1 MNHNS and CDR2 SASEGT. CDR3 bases: TGTGCCAGCAGTGACATCGGGACAGGGATCTATGGCTACACCTTC. This sequence encodes CASSDIGTGIYGYTF.

The gene calls are TRBV6-6 and TRBJ1-2; 12 bases are a match to TRBD1. Looked up from germline, CDR1 is MNHNY and CDR2 is SVGAGI (reference sequence). Losses at the gene ends were 0 bases for V and 6 bases for J; bases not matched to a gene: 2. The CDR3 extends over 15 amino acids. CDR3 nucleotide sequence: TGTGCCAGCAGTTACTCGTGGGACAGGGGGCATGGCTACACCTTC. It is translated as CASSYSWDRGHGYTF.

The chain joins TRBV7-9 to TRBJ1-5; unclear D gene. This CDR3 contains 14 residues. CDR1 and CDR2 (germline): SEHNR, FQNEAQ (reference sequence). The V end lost 5 bases, the J end lost 5 bases, and 13 bases lay between the germline ends. The CDR3 region is CASSRGLLDQPQHF. CDR3 in DNA: TGTGCCAGCAGCCGTGGGTTACTAGATCAGCCCCAGCATTTT.

The chain employs TRBV19 and TRBJ2-1; the D gene is possibly TRBD2 (6 bases). In germline, CDR1 is LNHDA, CDR2 SQIVND (reference sequence). This CDR3 region has 17 residues. With 2 bases removed from V and 0 bases from J, the gap between germline ends came to 14 bases. CDR3 residues: CASSILAGGRSYNEQFF. The DNA for the CDR3 is TGTGCCAGTAGTATACTAGCAGGAGGGCGCTCCTACAATGAGCAGTTCTTC.

The chain recombines TRBV19 with TRBJ1-1, with 9 bases fitting TRBD1. The CDR3 loop spans 16 amino acids. Trimming took 7 bases from V and 5 from J; bases not matched to a gene: 14. Germline values: CDR1 LNHDA, CDR2 SQIVND (reference sequence). DNA of the CDR3: TGTGCCAGTACTTGGGGGACAGGGAATCTGGGGACTGAAGCTTTCTTT. Residues: CASTWGTGNLGTEAFF.

This chain connects TRBV2 to TRBJ2-2, with 8 bases aligning to TRBD2. Per germline, CDR1 SNHLY and CDR2 FYNNEI. Trimming removed 4 bases from V and 5 bases from J; junction bases left unmatched: 6. This CDR3 region has 15 residues. This CDR3 reads CASSVGGGMTGELFF. DNA of the CDR3: TGTGCCAGCAGTGTGGGCGGGGGGATGACCGGGGAGCTGTTTTTT.